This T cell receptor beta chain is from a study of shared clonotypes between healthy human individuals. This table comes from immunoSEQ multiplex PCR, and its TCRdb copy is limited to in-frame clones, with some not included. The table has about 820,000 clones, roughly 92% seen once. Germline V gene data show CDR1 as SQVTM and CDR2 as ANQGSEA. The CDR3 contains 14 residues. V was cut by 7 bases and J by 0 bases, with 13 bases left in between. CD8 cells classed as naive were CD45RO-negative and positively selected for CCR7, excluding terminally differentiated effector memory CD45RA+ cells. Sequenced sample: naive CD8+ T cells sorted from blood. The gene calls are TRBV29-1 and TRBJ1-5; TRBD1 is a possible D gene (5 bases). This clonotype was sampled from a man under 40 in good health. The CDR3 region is CSAGEGFSNQPQHF. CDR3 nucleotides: TGCAGCGCCGGGGAGGGGTTTAGCAATCAGCCCCAGCATTTT.